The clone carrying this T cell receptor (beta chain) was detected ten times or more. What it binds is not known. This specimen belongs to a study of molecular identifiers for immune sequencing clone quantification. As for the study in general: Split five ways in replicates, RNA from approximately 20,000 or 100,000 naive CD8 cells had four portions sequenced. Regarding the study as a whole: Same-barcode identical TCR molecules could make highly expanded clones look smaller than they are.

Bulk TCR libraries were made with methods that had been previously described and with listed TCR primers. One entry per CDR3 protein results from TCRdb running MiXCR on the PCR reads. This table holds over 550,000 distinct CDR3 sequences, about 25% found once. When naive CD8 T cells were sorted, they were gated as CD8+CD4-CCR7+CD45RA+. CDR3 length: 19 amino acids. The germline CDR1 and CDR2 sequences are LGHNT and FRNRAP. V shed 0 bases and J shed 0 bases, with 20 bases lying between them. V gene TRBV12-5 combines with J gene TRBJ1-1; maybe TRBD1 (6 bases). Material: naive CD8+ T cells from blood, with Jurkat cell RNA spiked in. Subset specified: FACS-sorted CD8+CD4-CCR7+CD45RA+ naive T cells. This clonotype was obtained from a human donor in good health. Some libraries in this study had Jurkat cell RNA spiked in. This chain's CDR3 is CASGLVGVRTATLNTEAFF. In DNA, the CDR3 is TGTGCTAGTGGTTTGGTAGGGGTTAGGACAGCAACGTTGAACACTGAAGCTTTCTTT.